This T cell receptor beta chain was recovered during a study of cytomegalovirus exposure and HLA in healthy donors. Germline V gene data show CDR1 as SNHLY and CDR2 as FYNNEI. J was trimmed by 9 bases and V by 4 bases; bases with no gene match: 9. The CDR3 sequence is 14 residues long. The PCR was carried out with 60 Vbeta primers and 13 Jbeta primers. Clones were read by immunoSEQ multiplex PCR, and TCRdb kept only the in-frame ones, dropping some. This table has about 140,000 clones, about four fifths appearing once. The sample comprised PBMCs. The sequence derives from a male donor in good health and CMV-seronegative. This chain links TRBV2 with TRBJ2-7, with 10 positions matching TRBD2. In DNA, the CDR3 is TGTGCCAGCAGTGGAGAGCGGGAGGGAGGAAGGCAGTACTTC. Encoded protein: CASSGEREGGRQYF.